Listed below are T cell receptor beta chains from one sample, sequenced in a study of T cells in Graves' hyperthyroidism and ophthalmopathy. One entry per CDR3 protein, called by TCRdb with MiXCR from the multiplex PCR reads. This sample has some 440,000 distinct CDR3 sequences, with 15% to 18% found just once. Material: blood. These receptors came from a woman younger than 30 with Graves' hyperthyroidism. CDR3s include the opening cysteine and the closing phenylalanine or tryptophan. A D gene is named only where the DNA matches it firmly. Some rows have no size entry. The others give once, few or many, or a class for an expanded clone.

v_call,clone_size,j_call,d_call,cdr3_aa,cdr3_nt
TRBV7-9,many,TRBJ1-2,TRBD1,CASSYIQGALNGYTF,TGTGCCAGCAGCTATATACAGGGGGCATTGAATGGCTACACCTTC
TRBV9,many,TRBJ1-4,-,CASSVAGRRDEKLFF,TGTGCCAGCAGCGTAGCGGGACGTCGGGATGAAAAACTGTTTTTT
TRBV10-3,few,TRBJ2-2,TRBD1,CAINESSRGRNTGELFF,TGTGCCATCAATGAGTCGAGCAGGGGGAGGAACACCGGGGAGCTGTTTTTT
TRBV6-1,-,TRBJ2-1,TRBD2,CASSDTFGRGDEQFF,TGTGCCAGCAGTGACACCTTCGGGAGGGGGGATGAGCAGTTCTTC
TRBV7-9,many,TRBJ1-6,-,CASSPPDSPLHF,TGTGCCAGCAGCCCGCCTGATTCACCCCTCCACTTT
TRBV28,-,TRBJ2-3,TRBD2,CASSLGGGLATQYF,TGTGCCAGCAGTTTAGGGGGGGGACTAGCAACGCAGTATTTT
TRBV3-1,few,TRBJ2-5,-,CASSQEAAEETQYF,TGTGCCAGCAGCCAAGAAGCAGCGGAAGAGACCCAGTACTTC
TRBV5-4,few,TRBJ2-7,TRBD2,CASSAGGRALYEQYF,TGTGCCAGCAGCGCTGGCGGGAGGGCCTTATACGAGCAGTACTTC
TRBV25-1,-,TRBJ1-4,-,CASTSSVTTNEKLFF,TGTGCCAGCACCTCCTCAGTTACAACTAATGAAAAACTGTTTTTT
TRBV7-2,few,TRBJ2-5,-,CASSSVWGAQGTQYF,TGTGCCAGCAGCTCCGTCTGGGGGGCCCAAGGGACCCAGTACTTC
TRBV28,many,TRBJ1-1,-,CASSQLMRNTEAFF,TGTGCCAGCAGTCAGTTGATGAGGAACACTGAAGCTTTCTTT
TRBV6-1,once,TRBJ2-5,TRBD2,CAGSHKRGGWLETQYF,TGTGCCGGCAGTCACAAGCGCGGGGGGTGGCTGGAGACCCAGTACTTC
TRBV11-2,many,TRBJ2-7,-,CASSPNPTLSYEQYF,TGTGCCAGCAGCCCAAACCCGACATTATCCTACGAGCAGTACTTC
TRBV12-3/TRBV12-4,many,TRBJ2-1,TRBD2,CASSLGGGRWDEQFF,TGTGCCAGCAGTTTAGGGGGCGGGAGGTGGGATGAGCAGTTCTTC
TRBV28,-,TRBJ1-2,-,CASSLLGAPAFGLYGYTF,TGTGCCAGCAGTCTCCTTGGGGCACCAGCATTTGGCCTCTATGGCTACACCTTC
TRBV20-1,many,TRBJ1-2,TRBD1,CSARDPGQVIANYGYTF,TGCAGTGCTAGAGATCCGGGACAGGTCATAGCTAACTATGGCTACACCTTC
TRBV28,many,TRBJ2-1,-,CASSSRRLSSYNEQFF,TGTGCCAGCAGCTCCCGGAGGCTAAGTTCCTACAATGAGCAGTTCTTC
TRBV3-1,many,TRBJ2-7,-,CASSLDTISYEQYF,TGTGCCAGCAGCCTTGATACAATCTCCTACGAGCAGTACTTC
TRBV3-1,-,TRBJ2-2,TRBD1,CASSRGQGYTGELVF,TGTGCCAGCAGCCGGGGACAGGGCTACACCGGGGAGCTGGTTTTT
TRBV20-1,few,TRBJ2-7,-,CSASRQITYEQYF,TGCAGTGCTAGCCGGCAGATAACCTACGAGCAGTACTTC
TRBV6-1,few,TRBJ2-2,TRBD2,CASIRTSGFPTGELFF,TGTGCCAGCATTCGGACTAGCGGGTTCCCCACCGGGGAGCTGTTTTTT
TRBV7-8,many,TRBJ1-4,-,CASSPGRLGWEKLFF,TGTGCCAGCAGCCCCGGACGCCTTGGATGGGAAAAACTGTTTTTT
TRBV20-1,-,TRBJ2-5,TRBD2,CSAEGTSGPQETQYF,TGCAGTGCTGAAGGGACTAGCGGCCCCCAAGAGACCCAGTACTTC
TRBV3-1,many,TRBJ2-3,-,CASSQGGPLGDTQYF,TGTGCCAGCAGCCAAGGGGGACCCTTGGGAGATACGCAGTATTTT
TRBV4-3,many,TRBJ1-5,TRBD1,CASSQGTGEKGQPQHF,TGCGCCAGCAGCCAAGGGACAGGGGAAAAGGGTCAGCCCCAGCATTTT
TRBV12-3/TRBV12-4,many,TRBJ2-7,TRBD1,CASRGQVGEQYF,TGTGCCAGCAGGGGACAGGTCGGCGAGCAGTACTTC
TRBV20-1,many,TRBJ1-1,-,CSAFYRAGEAFF,TGCAGTGCTTTCTACCGTGCCGGAGAAGCTTTCTTT
TRBV27,-,TRBJ2-6,-,CAIGATATSGANVLTF,TGTGCCATCGGGGCCACAGCCACCTCTGGGGCCAACGTCCTGACTTTC
TRBV12-3/TRBV12-4,few,TRBJ2-7,-,CASSEVFYEQYF,TGTGCCAGCAGCGAGGTTTTCTACGAGCAGTACTTC
TRBV4-1,few,TRBJ2-2,TRBD2,CASSRGTKTGELFF,TGCGCCAGCAGCCGCGGGACTAAGACCGGGGAGCTGTTTTTT
TRBV20-1,many,TRBJ2-1,TRBD2,CSARDTQREYYEQFF,TGCAGTGCTAGAGATACCCAGCGGGAGTATTATGAGCAGTTCTTC
TRBV7-3,-,TRBJ2-3,TRBD1,CASGLTGGSADTQYF,TGTGCCAGCGGACTTACAGGGGGCAGCGCAGATACGCAGTATTTT
TRBV28,-,TRBJ1-2,-,CASSLADGQGYGYTF,TGTGCCAGCAGTTTAGCGGATGGTCAGGGTTATGGCTACACCTTC
TRBV7-9,-,TRBJ2-7,TRBD2,CASSPSSGSSYEQYF,TGTGCCAGCAGCCCAAGTAGCGGGAGCTCCTACGAGCAGTACTTC
TRBV11-2,many,TRBJ1-6,-,CASSLDSGGRSPLHF,TGTGCCAGCAGCTTAGATTCCGGGGGCAGGTCACCCCTCCACTTT